This note documents a single T cell receptor (beta chain) sequence. The data were taken from a study of shared clonotypes between healthy human individuals. The donor population consisted of healthy HIV-negative adults with no recent acute infections or vaccinations. The study used about 84 million PBMCs per unsorted sample for genomic DNA. This CDR3 has 13 amino acids. Germline V CDR1 and CDR2: SGHTA, FQGTGA. V was pared by 1 base and J by 15 bases, with 6 bases of the junction left unmatched. Sequencing used immunoSEQ multiplex PCR; TCRdb keeps in-frame clones, though not all of them. The table shows hundreds of thousands of clones, with roughly four fifths occurring only once.

The chain couples TRBV7-3 to TRBJ2-1; TRBD2 matches 10 bases. The clonotype was recovered from a woman in her forties in good health. Some clones in this sample may be carry-over from other donors' samples. Sequencing input: PBMCs. The CDR3 nucleotides read TGTGCCAGCAGCTTAATCGCTAGCGGGAGCCTGTTCTTC. This sequence encodes CASSLIASGSLFF.